Here is one T cell receptor (beta chain) with its context. The length of the CDR3 is 13 residues. The germline gives CDR1 GTSNPN, CDR2 SVGIG (reference sequence). Trimming removed 7 bases from V and 5 bases from J, with 14 bases in between. TCRdb's copy holds only in-frame clones and misses some; the assay was immunoSEQ multiplex PCR. Of hundreds of thousands of clones in the sample, 80% to 90% are singletons; the top ten hold 1.5%. This entry is derived from a study of blood T cell repertoires in COVID-19. Study-wide context: Samples came from the United States, Italy and Spain, spanning acute and convalescent COVID-19. Sources were T cells, B-cell-depleted T cells, or PBMCs; the material itself was cDNA or gDNA.

The chain joins TRBV30 to TRBJ1-4; tentative D call: TRBD1 (5 bases). Sequencing was performed on peripheral blood. This TCR derives from a woman in her thirties or forties who had recovered from COVID-19. This CDR3 is CAFSVGGNEKLFF. CDR3 nucleotide sequence: TGTGCCTTCTCGGTGGGGGGAAATGAAAAACTGTTTTTT.